The 3 T cell receptor beta chains reported below all come from one sample, sequenced in a study of technical replicates of blood from several donors (dated by TCRdb to about 2017). The receptor library was made with the immunoSEQ multiplex PCR assay. TCRdb carries this immuneACCESS record with in-frame sequences only. Its versions omit some clonotypes, under half of them owing to an unresolved V gene in the studies checked, with the rest unexplained. This sample gives tens of thousands of clones in total; roughly 92% of them show up just once. The ten largest account for about 0.4% of the sample. The sample was T cells isolated from PBMCs. These receptors came from a human donor in good health.

J is TRBJ1-1 and V is TRBV9, with D hard to call. The V gene lost 4 bases and the J gene lost 6 bases, with 16 bases spanning the gap. Per germline, CDR1 SGDLS and CDR2 YYNGEE. There are 14 residues in the CDR3. This CDR3 is CASSPTGEEAEAFF. In DNA, the CDR3 is TGTGCCAGCAGCCCGACTGGGGAGGAGGCTGAAGCTTTCTTT.

The CDR3 is CASRRQYEQFF. The DNA of the CDR3 is TGTGCCAGCAGACGACAATATGAGCAGTTCTTC. The chain couples TRBV7-9 to TRBJ2-1; D is unresolved. Germline values: CDR1 SEHNR, CDR2 FQNEAQ (reference sequence). The CDR3 covers 11 residues. V was trimmed by 6 bases and J by 8 bases, leaving 8 bases between them.

This sequence joins TRBV5-1 and TRBJ2-1; tentative D call: TRBD1 (5 bases). Per the germline V gene, CDR1 is SGHRS and CDR2 is YFSETQ. This CDR3 has 12 residues. Trimming stripped 3 bases from V and 9 bases from J, with 10 bases between. The DNA for the CDR3 is TGCGCCAGCAGCTCAGGACAATCTGAGCAGTTCTTC. Translating it yields CASSSGQSEQFF.